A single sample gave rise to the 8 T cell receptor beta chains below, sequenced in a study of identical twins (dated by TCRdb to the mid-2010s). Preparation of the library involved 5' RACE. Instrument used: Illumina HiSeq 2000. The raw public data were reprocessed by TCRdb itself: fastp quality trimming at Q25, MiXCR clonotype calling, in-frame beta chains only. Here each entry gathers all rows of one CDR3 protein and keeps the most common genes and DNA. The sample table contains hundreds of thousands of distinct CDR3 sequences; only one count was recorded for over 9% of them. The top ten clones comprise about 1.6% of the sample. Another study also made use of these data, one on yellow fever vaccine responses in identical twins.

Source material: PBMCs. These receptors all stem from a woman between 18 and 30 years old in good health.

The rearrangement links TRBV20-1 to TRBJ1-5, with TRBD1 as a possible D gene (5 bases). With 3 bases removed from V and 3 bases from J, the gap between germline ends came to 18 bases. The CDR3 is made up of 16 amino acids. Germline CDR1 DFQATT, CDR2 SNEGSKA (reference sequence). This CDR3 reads CSASPNRDGINQPQHF. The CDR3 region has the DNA TGCAGTGCTAGTCCTAACCGGGACGGTATCAATCAGCCCCAGCATTTT.

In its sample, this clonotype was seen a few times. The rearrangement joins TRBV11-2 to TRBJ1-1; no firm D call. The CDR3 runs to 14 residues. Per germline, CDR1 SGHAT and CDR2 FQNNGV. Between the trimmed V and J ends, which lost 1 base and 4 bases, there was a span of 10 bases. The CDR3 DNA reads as TGTGCCAGCAGCTTAGCTCGAGGGCGCACTGAAGCTTTCTTT. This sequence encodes CASSLARGRTEAFF.

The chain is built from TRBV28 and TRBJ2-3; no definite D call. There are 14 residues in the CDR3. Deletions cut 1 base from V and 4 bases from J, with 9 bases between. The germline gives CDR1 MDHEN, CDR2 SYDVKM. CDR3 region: CASSLFGEPDTQYF. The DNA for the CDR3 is TGTGCCAGCAGTTTATTTGGGGAACCAGATACGCAGTATTTT. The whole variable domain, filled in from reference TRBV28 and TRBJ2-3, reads DVKVTQSSRYLVKRTGEKVFLECVQDMDHENMFWYRQDPGLGLRLIYFSYDVKMKEKGDIPEGYSVSREKKERFSLILESASTNQTSMYLCASSLFGEPDTQYFGPGTRLTVL.

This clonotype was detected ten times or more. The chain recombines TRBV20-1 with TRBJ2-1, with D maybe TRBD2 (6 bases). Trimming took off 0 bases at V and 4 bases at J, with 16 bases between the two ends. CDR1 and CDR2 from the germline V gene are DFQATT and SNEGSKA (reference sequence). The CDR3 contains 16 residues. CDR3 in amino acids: CSARDARGPLYNEQFF. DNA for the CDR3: TGCAGTGCTAGAGATGCGCGGGGACCACTTTACAATGAGCAGTTCTTC.

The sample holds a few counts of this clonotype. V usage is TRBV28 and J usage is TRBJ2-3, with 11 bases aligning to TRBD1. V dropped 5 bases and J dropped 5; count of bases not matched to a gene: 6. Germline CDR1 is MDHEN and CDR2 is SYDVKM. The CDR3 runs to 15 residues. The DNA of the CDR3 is TGTGCCAGCAGTACCCGGGACAGGGGGGAAGATACGCAGTATTTT. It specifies CASSTRDRGEDTQYF.

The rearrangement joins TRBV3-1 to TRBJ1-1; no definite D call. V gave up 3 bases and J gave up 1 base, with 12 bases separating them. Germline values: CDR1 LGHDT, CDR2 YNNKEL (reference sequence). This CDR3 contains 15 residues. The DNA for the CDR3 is TGTGCCAGCAGCCAGGATCGAACACGGAACACTGAAGCTTTCTTT. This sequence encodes CASSQDRTRNTEAFF.

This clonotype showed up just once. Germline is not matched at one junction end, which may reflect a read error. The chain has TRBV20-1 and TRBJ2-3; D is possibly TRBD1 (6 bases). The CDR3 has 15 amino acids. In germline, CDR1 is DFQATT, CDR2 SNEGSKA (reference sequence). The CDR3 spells CNARDAQGGTDTQYF. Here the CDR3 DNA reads TGCAATGCTAGAGACGCACAGGGAGGCACAGATACGCAGTATTTT.

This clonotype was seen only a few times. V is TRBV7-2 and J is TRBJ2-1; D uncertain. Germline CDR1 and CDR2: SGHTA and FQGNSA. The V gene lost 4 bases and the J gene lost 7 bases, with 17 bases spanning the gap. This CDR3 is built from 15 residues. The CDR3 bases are TGTGCCAGCAGCTCCTCTAGGAAGGTCGTAAATGAGCAGTTCTTC. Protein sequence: CASSSSRKVVNEQFF.